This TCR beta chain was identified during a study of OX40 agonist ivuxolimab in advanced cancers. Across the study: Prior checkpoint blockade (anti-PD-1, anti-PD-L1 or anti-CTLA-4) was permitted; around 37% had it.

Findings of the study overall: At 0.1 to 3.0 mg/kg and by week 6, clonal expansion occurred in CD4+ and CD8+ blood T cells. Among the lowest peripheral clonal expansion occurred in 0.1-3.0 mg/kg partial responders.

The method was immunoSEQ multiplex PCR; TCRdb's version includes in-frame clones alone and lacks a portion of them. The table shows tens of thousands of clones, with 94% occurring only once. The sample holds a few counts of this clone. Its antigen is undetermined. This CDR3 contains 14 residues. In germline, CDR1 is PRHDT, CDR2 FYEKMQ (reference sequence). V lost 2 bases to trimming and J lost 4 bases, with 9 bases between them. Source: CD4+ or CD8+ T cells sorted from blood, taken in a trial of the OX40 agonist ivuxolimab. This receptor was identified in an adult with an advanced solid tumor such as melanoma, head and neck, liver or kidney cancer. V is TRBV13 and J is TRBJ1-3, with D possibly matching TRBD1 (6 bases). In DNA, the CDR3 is TGTGCCAGCAGCTTATACAGGGCGGGAAACACCATATATTTT. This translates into CASSLYRAGNTIYF.